This passage covers 26 T cell receptor beta chains from one sample sequenced in a study of T cell responses to AZD1222 COVID-19 vaccine. Repertoires were generated with immunoSEQ multiplex PCR, while TCRdb's copy carries only in-frame clones and drops some. The sample shows approximately 150,000 clones, about 90% of them seen only once. Material: peripheral blood, obtained 28 days after the second dose of the MenACWY control vaccine. The receptors were sampled from an adult who received the MenACWY meningococcal vaccine as a control.

The chain is built from TRBV6-1 and TRBJ1-2; 7 bases align to TRBD1. Germline loops: CDR1 MNHNS, CDR2 SASEGT. The ends lost 5 bases at V and 5 bases at J; junction bases unmatched: 11. The CDR3 totals 15 residues. This CDR3 reads CASSSSSGTAYGYTF. CDR3 in DNA: TGTGCCAGCAGTTCGTCTTCGGGGACAGCTTATGGCTACACCTTC.

The chain has TRBV28 and TRBJ2-3; maybe TRBD2 (5 bases). Trimming cost V 3 bases and J 11 bases, with 9 bases left between them. CDR3 length: 11 residues. Germline lookup yields CDR1 MDHEN and CDR2 SYDVKM. The CDR3 spells CASSFSVGQYF. For the CDR3, the DNA is TGTGCCAGCAGTTTTAGCGTAGGGCAGTATTTT.

A few counts support this clone. Other nucleotide sequences in the sample specify the same CDR3. The V call is TRBV6-5, the J call TRBJ1-1; no definite D call. V lost 0 bases and J lost 1, with 9 bases in between. The CDR3 covers 15 residues. Germline V gene sequence: CDR1 MNHEY, CDR2 SVGAGI. DNA for the CDR3: TGTGCCAGCAGTTACTCGATTCCGGGGAACACTGAAGCTTTCTTT. It specifies CASSYSIPGNTEAFF.

The chain couples TRBV18 to TRBJ1-5, with 10 bases identical to TRBD1. From germline, CDR1 is KGHSH and CDR2 LQKENI. Trimming cost V 6 bases and J 7 bases; bases outside gene matches: 9. CDR3 length: 15 amino acids. CDR3 protein: CASSSRDRGQQPQHF. CDR3 coding DNA: TGTGCCAGCTCGTCCCGGGACAGGGGACAACAGCCCCAGCATTTT.

The genes are TRBV28 and TRBJ2-6; D tentatively fits TRBD1 or TRBD2 (5 bases each). The CDR3 loop spans 16 amino acids. V lost 6 bases, J lost 0 bases, and 12 bases lay in between. The germline V gene has CDR1 MDHEN and CDR2 SYDVKM. CDR3 sequence reads: CASSRDGSSGANVLTF. Written as DNA, the CDR3 is TGTGCCAGCAGCAGGGACGGCTCCTCTGGGGCCAACGTCCTGACTTTC.

The chain has TRBV7-2 and TRBJ1-3, with 7 bases matching TRBD1. The ends lost 4 bases at V and 2 bases at J; junction bases unmatched: 8. The CDR3 spans 16 residues. Germline V gene sequence: CDR1 SGHTA, CDR2 FQGNSA. In nucleotides, the CDR3 is TGTGCCAGCAGCTCACAACAGGGGTCCCCTGGAAACACCATATATTTT. It encodes CASSSQQGSPGNTIYF. The full variable domain, completed using reference TRBV7-2 and TRBJ1-3, is GAGVSQSPSNKVTEKGKDVELRCDPISGHTALYWYRQSLGQGLEFLIYFQGNSAPDKSGLPSDRFSAERTGGSVSTLTIQRTQQEDSAVYLCASSSQQGSPGNTIYFGEGSWLTVV.

Comment on this clone: A junction boundary mismatches the germline segment, possibly from a read error. This rearrangement joins TRBV6-5 to TRBJ2-7; 10 bases align to TRBD1. CDR3 length equals 13 residues. CDR1 is MNHEY, CDR2 SVGAGI, per germline. CDR3 sequence: CASSQGQGIPSRF. The CDR3 region has the DNA TGTGCCAGCAGTCAGGGACAGGGGATTCCCTCCCGCTTC.

This clone turned up a few times. The J gene is TRBJ2-7, the V gene TRBV16; 7 positions agree with TRBD1. This CDR3 contains 15 residues. CDR1 and CDR2 from the germline V gene are KGHSY and FQNENV. The V and J ends lost 4 bases and 4 bases, in that order; junction bases with no gene match: 10. This chain's CDR3 is CASSLFGDSLYEQYF. The CDR3 bases are TGTGCCAGCAGCCTCTTCGGGGACAGTCTGTACGAGCAGTACTTC.

In its sample, this clone was seen a few times. The chain recombines TRBV4-3 with TRBJ2-3; D ambiguous. Germline loops: CDR1 LGHNA, CDR2 YSLEER. The CDR3 consists of 17 residues. V was cut by 0 bases and J by 0 bases, with 13 bases left in between. In DNA, the CDR3 is TGCGCCAGCAGCCAAGATAGGCAGGCCCTAAGCACAGATACGCAGTATTTT. Protein product: CASSQDRQALSTDTQYF.

This clone was recorded only once. The chain couples TRBV19 to TRBJ1-4; D unresolved. CDR3 length: 13 amino acids. Germline V gene lookup returns CDR1 LNHDA and CDR2 SQIVND (reference sequence). V was cut by 6 bases and J by 13 bases, with 18 bases left in between. This CDR3 reads CASRNLRKEVLFF. The CDR3 nucleotides are TGTGCCAGTAGAAACCTCAGGAAAGAGGTACTGTTTTTT.

The CDR3 nucleotides are TGTGCCAGCAGCTTGGGGGTCGGGGGTCACCGTTCACCCCTCCACTTT. Translation: CASSLGVGGHRSPLHF. The chain links TRBV5-5 to TRBJ1-6, with a weak D call TRBD1 (5 bases). The CDR3 loop spans 16 amino acids. From germline, CDR1 is SGHKS and CDR2 YYEKEE (reference sequence). V was pared by 0 bases and J by 9 bases, with 16 bases between.

The chain is built from TRBV6-1 and TRBJ2-5; D is undetermined. CDR3 size: 15 residues. V dropped 2 bases and J dropped 3 bases, with 13 bases sitting between them. Germline CDR1 reads MNHNS; CDR2 reads SASEGT. CDR3 amino acids: CASSELRGVEETQYF. CDR3 coding DNA: TGTGCCAGCAGTGAACTGCGTGGGGTAGAAGAGACCCAGTACTTC.

Worth noting for this clone: One junction end does not reproduce the germline sequence, and a read error may be involved. This chain joins TRBV5-4 and TRBJ1-2, with D uncertain. This CDR3 contains 10 residues. The germline V gene encodes CDR1 SGHNT and CDR2 YYREEE (reference sequence). CDR3 nucleotide sequence: TGTGCCAGCAGCTTCAACCAACCTCAATTC. Translated, it gives CASSFNQPQF.

The chain employs TRBV29-1 and TRBJ2-7; D uncertain. This CDR3 is 11 amino acids long. CDR1 and CDR2 from the germline V gene are SQVTM and ANQGSEA. V was clipped by 6 bases and J by 3 bases, with 9 bases between them. The CDR3: CSVVLHYEQYF. In DNA, the CDR3 is TGCAGCGTAGTATTGCACTACGAGCAGTACTTC.

The chain recombines TRBV6-5 with TRBJ1-6; D uncertain. The germline V and J ends were trimmed by 8 bases and 4 bases, with 6 bases remaining between them. Germline loops: CDR1 MNHEY, CDR2 SVGAGI. CDR3 length equals 12 residues. DNA of the CDR3: TGTGCCAGCGCCAGTTATAATTCACCCCTCCACTTT. Translating gives CASASYNSPLHF.

This chain connects TRBV10-1 to TRBJ2-5, with D uncertain. The CDR3 has 11 amino acids. Germline loops: CDR1 WNHNN, CDR2 SYGVQD (reference sequence). Trimming shortened V by 10 bases and J by 7 bases, and 13 bases separated the two germline ends. The CDR3 DNA sequence: TGCGCCACTGCAAACGGACCGACCCAGTACTTC. Translating it yields CATANGPTQYF.

V gene TRBV14 combines with J gene TRBJ1-1; no clear D. V lost 6 bases, J lost 3 bases, and 11 bases lay in between. Germline CDR1 SGHDN, CDR2 FVKESK. There are 13 residues in the CDR3. CDR3 in DNA: TGTGCCAGCAGAACAGACGGTCACACTGAAGCTTTCTTT. It specifies CASRTDGHTEAFF.

The chain is built from TRBV30 and TRBJ1-1; D uncertain. The CDR3 is 10 amino acids. Germline lookup yields CDR1 GTSNPN and CDR2 SVGIG (reference sequence). The V end lost 4 bases, the J end lost 7 bases, and 7 bases lay between the germline ends. The CDR3 loop is CAWKRSEAFF. CDR3 in DNA: TGTGCCTGGAAGAGGAGTGAAGCTTTCTTT. The variable domain in full, completed from reference TRBV30 and TRBJ1-1, reads SQTIHQWPATLVQPVGSPLSLECTVEGTSNPNLYWYRQAAGRGLQLLFYSVGIGQISSEVPQNLSASRPQDRQFILSSKKLLLSDSGFYLCAWKRSEAFFGQGTRLTVV.

V usage is TRBV27 and J usage is TRBJ2-5; the D gene is possibly TRBD1 (6 bases). CDR3 length: 14 residues. Germline V CDR1 and CDR2: MNHEY, SMNVEV (reference sequence). V dropped 10 bases and J dropped 3 bases, with 18 bases sitting between them. CDR3 residues: CATSLGAGKETQYF. The CDR3 coding sequence is TGTGCCACTTCTTTGGGGGCAGGGAAAGAGACCCAGTACTTC.

This chain links TRBV28 with TRBJ2-7, with D unresolved. The germline V gene encodes CDR1 MDHEN and CDR2 SYDVKM. V was cut by 6 bases and J by 6 bases, with 12 bases left in between. The CDR3 extends over 12 amino acids. The CDR3 nucleotides read TGTGCCAGCAGAACTCAGATTGGCGAGCAGTACTTC. This encodes CASRTQIGEQYF.

J is TRBJ1-6 and V is TRBV6-5, with 7 bases identical to TRBD1. The junction had 4 bases not matched to a gene; V was cut back by 8 bases and J by 3 bases. Germline V CDR1 and CDR2: MNHEY, SVGAGI. This CDR3 has 14 amino acids. The CDR3 DNA is TGTGCCAGCCAAGACAGGGTCTATAATTCACCCCTCCACTTT. Its translation is CASQDRVYNSPLHF.

The V and J genes are TRBV27 and TRBJ2-7; 11 positions match TRBD1. This CDR3 spans 15 amino acids. Losses at the gene ends were 2 bases for V and 7 bases for J; bases not matched to a gene: 7. CDR1 is MNHEY, CDR2 SMNVEV, per germline (reference sequence). The CDR3 sequence: CASSLGQGALREQYF. CDR3 DNA sequence: TGTGCCAGCAGTTTAGGACAGGGGGCCCTTCGAGAGCAGTACTTC.

The chain carries TRBV14 and TRBJ1-2; D is possibly TRBD1 (5 bases). Trimming stripped 0 bases from V and 4 bases from J, with 9 bases between. The V gene's germline CDR1 is SGHDN and CDR2 FVKESK. This CDR3 is 14 amino acids long. The CDR3 sequence: CASSQEGRAYGYTF. Written as DNA, the CDR3 is TGTGCCAGCAGCCAAGAGGGCAGGGCCTATGGCTACACCTTC.

CDR3 amino acids: CASSPRSIQETQYF. DNA of the CDR3: TGTGCCAGCTCACCCCGGTCCATTCAAGAGACCCAGTACTTC. This chain uses TRBV18 with TRBJ2-5; D is unclear. CDR1 and CDR2 from the germline V gene are KGHSH and LQKENI. Trimming pared 3 bases from V and 2 bases from J, leaving 10 bases between. CDR3 length: 14 amino acids.

This rearrangement joins TRBV6-5 to TRBJ1-2; perhaps TRBD1 as D (5 bases). The germline CDR1 and CDR2 sequences are MNHEY and SVGAGI. V was clipped by 8 bases and J by 4 bases, with 17 bases between them. The CDR3 has 14 amino acids. In DNA, the CDR3 is TGTGCCAGCGGGGCCTCCCTTCCGAGCTATGGCTACACCTTC. It codes for CASGASLPSYGYTF.

Regarding this clone: Other DNA sequences from this sample encode an identical CDR3 as well. J is TRBJ1-1 and V is TRBV18; D not certain. Trimming removed 1 base at V and 1 base at J, with 10 bases between. Germline-derived CDR1 and CDR2 are KGHSH and LQKENI. The CDR3 runs 15 residues. The CDR3 coding sequence is TGTGCCAGCTCACCACAAGGCGGGGAGAACACTGAAGCTTTCTTT. Amino acid sequence: CASSPQGGENTEAFF.